This entry describes one T cell receptor (beta chain). Antigen unknown. MiXCR, applied by TCRdb to the RT-PCR reads, yields one record per CDR3 protein. The sample includes around 750,000 distinct CDR3 sequences, around 20% seen only once; the top ten take 10% to 13%. Germline lookup yields CDR1 LGHDT and CDR2 YNNKEL (reference sequence). The CDR3 contains 17 residues. V was clipped by 4 bases and J by 2 bases; unmatched bases: 9. This entry belongs to a study of response to subunit inactivated influenza vaccine. Study-wide points: The authors suggested that every seasonal influenza vaccination recruits few new T cells.

V usage is TRBV3-1 and J usage is TRBJ2-2, with 8 positions matching TRBD2. The receptor's source is a man aged 50 or older who received an inactivated influenza vaccine. The sample was PBMCs from blood, taken less than 6 days after vaccination. CDR3 amino acids: CASSPTGSGANTGELFF. The DNA of the CDR3 is TGTGCCAGCAGCCCTACCGGTAGCGGGGCCAACACCGGGGAGCTGTTTTTT.